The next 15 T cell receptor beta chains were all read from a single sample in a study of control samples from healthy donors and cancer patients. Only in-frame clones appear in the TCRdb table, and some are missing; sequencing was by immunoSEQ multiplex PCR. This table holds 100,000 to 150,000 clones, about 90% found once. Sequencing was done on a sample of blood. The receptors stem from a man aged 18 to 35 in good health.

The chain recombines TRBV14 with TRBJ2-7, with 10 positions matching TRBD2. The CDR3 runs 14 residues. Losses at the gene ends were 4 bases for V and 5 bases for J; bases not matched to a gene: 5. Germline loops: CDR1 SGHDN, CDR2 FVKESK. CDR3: CASSPSGSVNEQYF. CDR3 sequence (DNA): TGTGCCAGCAGCCCTAGCGGGAGTGTCAACGAGCAGTACTTC.

The CDR3 protein is CASSLAGTGGPEWTDTQYF. CDR3 in DNA: TGTGCCAGCAGCTTGGCCGGCACAGGGGGCCCTGAGTGGACAGATACGCAGTATTTT. The chain couples TRBV5-6 to TRBJ2-3, with TRBD1 matching 9 bases. This CDR3 is 19 amino acids long. The germline V gene encodes CDR1 SGHDT and CDR2 YYEEEE. J gave up 3 bases and V 0 bases, and 14 bases lay outside the gene matches. The complete variable domain, with remaining parts taken from reference TRBV5-6 and TRBJ2-3, reads DAGVTQSPTHLIKTRGQQVTLRCSPKSGHDTVSWYQQALGQGPQFIFQYYEEEERQRGNFPDRFSGHQFPNYSSELNVNALLLGDSALYLCASSLAGTGGPEWTDTQYFGPGTRLTVL.

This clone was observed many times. The CDR3 spells CASSPRTGALTNYGYTF. CDR3 in DNA: TGTGCCAGCAGCCCCAGGACAGGGGCCCTTACTAACTATGGCTACACCTTC. The V call is TRBV7-2, the J call TRBJ1-2; TRBD1 aligns across 9 bases. V lost 5 bases to trimming and J lost 0 bases; unmatched junction nucleotides: 10. Germline V gives CDR1 SGHTA, CDR2 FQGNSA. The CDR3 consists of 17 residues.

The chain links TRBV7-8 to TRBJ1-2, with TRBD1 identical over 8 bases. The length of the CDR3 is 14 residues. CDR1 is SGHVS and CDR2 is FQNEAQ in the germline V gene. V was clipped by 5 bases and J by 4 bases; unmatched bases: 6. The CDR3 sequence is CASSPGTGAYGYTF. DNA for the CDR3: TGTGCCAGCAGCCCGGGGACAGGCGCCTATGGCTACACCTTC.

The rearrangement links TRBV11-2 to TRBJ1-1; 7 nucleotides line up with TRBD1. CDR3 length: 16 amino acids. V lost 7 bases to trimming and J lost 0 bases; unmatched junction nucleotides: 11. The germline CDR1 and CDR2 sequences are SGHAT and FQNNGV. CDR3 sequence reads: CASTRWDRPMNTEAFF. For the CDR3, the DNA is TGTGCCAGCACCCGTTGGGACAGACCTATGAACACTGAAGCTTTCTTT.

CDR3 sequence (DNA): TGTGCCAGCAGCCCATGGAGGTTAGCGGGAGACCGGGAAGATACGCAGTATTTT. Its translation: CASSPWRLAGDREDTQYF. This chain connects TRBV3-1 (or the pseudogene TRBV3-2) to TRBJ2-3, with 9 bases matching TRBD2. Germline CDR1 reads LGHDT; CDR2 reads YNNKEL (reference sequence). The CDR3 sequence is 18 residues long. Losses at the gene ends were 4 bases for V and 5 bases for J; bases not matched to a gene: 16.

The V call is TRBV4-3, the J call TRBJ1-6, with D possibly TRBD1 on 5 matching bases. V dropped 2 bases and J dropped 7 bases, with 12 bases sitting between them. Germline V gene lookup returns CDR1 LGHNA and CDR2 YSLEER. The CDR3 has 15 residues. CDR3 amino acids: CASSQQGGKNSPLHF. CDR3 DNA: TGCGCCAGCAGCCAACAGGGAGGGAAGAATTCACCCCTCCACTTT.

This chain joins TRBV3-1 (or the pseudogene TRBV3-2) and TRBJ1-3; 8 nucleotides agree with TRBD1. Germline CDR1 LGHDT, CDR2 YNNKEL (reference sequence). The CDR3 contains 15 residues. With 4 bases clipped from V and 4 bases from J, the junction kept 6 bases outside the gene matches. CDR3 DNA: TGTGCCAGCAGCCCGGACAGGGCGGTCGGAAACACCATATATTTT. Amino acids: CASSPDRAVGNTIYF.

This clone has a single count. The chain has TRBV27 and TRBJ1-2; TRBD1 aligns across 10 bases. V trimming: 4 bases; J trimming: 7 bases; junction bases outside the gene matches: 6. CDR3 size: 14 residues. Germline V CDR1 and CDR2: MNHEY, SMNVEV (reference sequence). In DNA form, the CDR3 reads TGTGCCAGCAGTTGGGGGACAGGGGCAAGTGGCTACACCTTC. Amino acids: CASSWGTGASGYTF.

The CDR3: CASSSQGTANTEAFF. CDR3 DNA sequence: TGTGCCAGCAGCTCCCAGGGGACCGCCAACACTGAAGCTTTCTTT. This rearrangement joins TRBV7-8 to TRBJ1-1, with D possibly TRBD1 on 6 matching bases. This CDR3 has 15 amino acids. V dropped 4 bases and J dropped 2 bases, with 14 bases sitting between them. Germline loops: CDR1 SGHVS, CDR2 FQNEAQ.

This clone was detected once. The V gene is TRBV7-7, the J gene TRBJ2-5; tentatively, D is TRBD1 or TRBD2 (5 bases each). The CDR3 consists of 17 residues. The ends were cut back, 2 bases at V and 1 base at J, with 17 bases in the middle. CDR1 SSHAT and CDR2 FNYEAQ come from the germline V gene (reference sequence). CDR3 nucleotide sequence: TGTGCCAGCAGCTTAAGTGGAACGGGGACCTTCCAAGAGACCCAGTACTTC. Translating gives CASSLSGTGTFQETQYF.

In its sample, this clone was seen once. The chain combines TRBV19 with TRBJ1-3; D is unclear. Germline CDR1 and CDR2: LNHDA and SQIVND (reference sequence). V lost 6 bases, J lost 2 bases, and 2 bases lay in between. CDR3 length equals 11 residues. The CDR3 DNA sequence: TGTGCCAGTAGGACTGGAAACACCATATATTTT. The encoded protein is CASRTGNTIYF.

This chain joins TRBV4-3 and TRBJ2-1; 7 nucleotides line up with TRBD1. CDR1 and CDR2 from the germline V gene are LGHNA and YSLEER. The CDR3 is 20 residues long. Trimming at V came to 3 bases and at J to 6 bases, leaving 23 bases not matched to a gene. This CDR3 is CASSQGRQGILSGRRNEQFF. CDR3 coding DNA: TGCGCCAGCAGCCAGGGGAGACAGGGAATACTTTCTGGTCGACGCAATGAGCAGTTCTTC.

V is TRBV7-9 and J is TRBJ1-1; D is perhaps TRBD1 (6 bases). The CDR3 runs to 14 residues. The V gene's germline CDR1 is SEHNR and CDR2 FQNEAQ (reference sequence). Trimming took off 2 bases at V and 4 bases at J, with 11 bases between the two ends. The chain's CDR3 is CASSLREGGTEAFF. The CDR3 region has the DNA TGTGCCAGCAGCTTAAGAGAGGGGGGCACTGAAGCTTTCTTT.

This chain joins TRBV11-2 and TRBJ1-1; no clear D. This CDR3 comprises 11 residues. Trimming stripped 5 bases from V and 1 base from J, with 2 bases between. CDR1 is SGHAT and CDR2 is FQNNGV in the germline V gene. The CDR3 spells CASSRNTEAFF. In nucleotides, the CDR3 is TGTGCCAGCAGCCGGAACACTGAAGCTTTCTTT.